This T cell receptor beta chain comes out of a study of molecular identifiers for immune sequencing clone quantification (dated by TCRdb to between 2017 and 2018). For context, the study as a whole: For a replicate experiment, RNA from roughly 20,000 or 100,000 naive CD8 T cells was divided into five aliquots, and four of the five aliquots were sequenced. This methods study used CD8 T cells to benchmark TCR RNA copy counting and molecular-identifier clustering-based TCR repertoire sequencing (MIDCIRS).

This clonotype has ten or more counts. The antigen it binds to is not known. Base qualities are not provided; no much larger clone lies one nucleotide away. What the study reported, not specific to this receptor: Modeling gave about three recovered TCR RNA copies per cell versus 8 to 10 by digital PCR, implying around 30% capture efficiency. Spiked-in Jurkat TCR RNA (approximately 10 copies' worth), which is not part of the donor repertoire, was contained in the naive libraries. Without barcode sub-clustering, chimeric consensus sequences inflated TCR diversity; chimeras reached as high as 47%. Even against a background of 750,000 to 1,000,000 naive CD8 T cells, spiked-in Jurkat TCR RNA amounting to a single cell's worth was reported to be detectable. In CMV-specific effector cells, clones with more than 20 RNA copies contained over 99% of molecules, whereas in naive cells such clones contained under 1% of molecules. Highly expanded clone sizes could be underestimated if identical TCR molecules share a barcode.

Libraries of naive CD8 T cells were built from around 20,000 to 1,000,000 sorted cells, with 10%, 30% or 50% of the purified RNA used. On a BD FACSAria II, naive CD8 T cells were FACS-sorted as CD8+CD4-CCR7+CD45RA+ and collected into RLT Plus buffer. To test detection sensitivity, Jurkat RNA equal to around 11 TCR copies was added to samples of about 20,000-1,000,000 naive CD8 T cells. CD8 T cells were enriched with RosetteSep CD8+ T Cell Enrichment Cocktail and Ficoll-Paque, followed by ACK red cell lysis. The CDR3 measures 12 amino acids from cysteine to phenylalanine. The CDR3 DNA has 36 bases and is translated from base 1. The germline V gene gives CDR1 as SQVTM and CDR2 as ANQGSEA. Cut back by 7 bases and 4 bases, the V and J ends lie 10 bases apart. The library was built by means of PCR. TCRdb shows the sequencer as Illumina HiSeq 4000. Bulk TCR libraries were made following a previously described method, with the TCR primers given in Table S5. Purification of total RNA was performed with the Qiagen AllPrep DNA/RNA kit. Before analysis, reads from multiple sequencing runs of the same library were pooled. Per the source publication's procedure: Reads were retained only if the reads had an exact TCR constant sequence, and the retained reads were trimmed to 150 nt and grouped according to their 12-nt molecular barcodes. Reads within each barcode group were sub-clustered using a 15% Levenshtein threshold, and quality-weighted consensus sequences were constructed for each RNA molecule. Non-functional sequences were filtered out, along with any lower-count sequence sitting one edit away from another sequence. Based on fitting two negative binomial distributions, any barcode sub-cluster with under 20% of the maximum read count was discarded. TCRdb trimmed the raw reads at Q25, called clones with MiXCR and kept productive beta chains. Identical CDR3 protein sequences are pooled into one entry, listed with their most common genes and DNA. These V and J calls originate from TCRdb's pipeline instead of the authors' own analysis. Across this sample there are under 650,000 distinct CDR3 sequences, with about 20% seen only once. Around 0.9% of the sample is taken by the ten largest.

The sequence joins TRBV29-1 to TRBJ2-2, with no D gene named confidently. The clonotype originates from a human donor in good health. Some libraries in this study had Jurkat cell RNA spiked in. Material: naive CD8+ T cells from blood, with Jurkat cell RNA spiked in. Taken with the paper, the label for cell subset or site translates to: FACS-sorted CD8+CD4-CCR7+CD45RA+ naive T cells. The nucleotide sequence reads as follows: TGCAGCGCCCGGGCCGGCACCGGGGAGCTGTTTTTT. Its amino acids are CSARAGTGELFF.